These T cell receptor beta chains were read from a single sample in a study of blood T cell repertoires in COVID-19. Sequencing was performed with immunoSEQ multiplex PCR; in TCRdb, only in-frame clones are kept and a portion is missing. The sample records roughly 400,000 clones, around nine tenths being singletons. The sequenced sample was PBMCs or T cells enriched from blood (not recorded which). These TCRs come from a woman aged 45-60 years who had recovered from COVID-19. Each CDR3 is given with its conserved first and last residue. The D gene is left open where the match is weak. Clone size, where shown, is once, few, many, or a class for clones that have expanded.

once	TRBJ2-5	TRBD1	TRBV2	TGTGCCTACATTAGGGGGACAGGGGTCGGGGAGACCCAGTACTTC	CAYIRGTGVGETQYF
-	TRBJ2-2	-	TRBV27	TGTGCCAGCAGTTTAACCCTACCCCCCGGGGAGCTGTTTTTT	CASSLTLPPGELFF
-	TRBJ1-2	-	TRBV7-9	TGTGCCAGCAGCTTAGACAGGGAGTATGGCTACACCTTC	CASSLDREYGYTF
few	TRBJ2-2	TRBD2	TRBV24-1	TGTGCCACCAGTGACTACGGGGGGGCTGCAACCGGGGAGCTGTTTTTT	CATSDYGGAATGELFF
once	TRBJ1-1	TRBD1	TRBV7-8	TGTGCCAGCAGCCACGTGGCGACAGGGGCCCGTGAAGCTTTCTTT	CASSHVATGAREAFF
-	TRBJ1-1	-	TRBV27	TGTGCCAGCAGTTTGGGCAACCTGGGTGAAGCTTTCTTT	CASSLGNLGEAFF
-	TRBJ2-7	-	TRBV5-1	TGCGCCAGCAGCCCCATGGACAGCTCCTACGAGCAGTACTTC	CASSPMDSSYEQYF
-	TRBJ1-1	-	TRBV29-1	TGCAGCGTTGAATTAAAACAGGGCACTGAAGCTTTCTTT	CSVELKQGTEAFF
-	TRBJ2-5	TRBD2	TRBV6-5	TGTGCCAGCAGTTGGTTACGGGGTGCGGGGGCCCAGTACTTC	CASSWLRGAGAQYF
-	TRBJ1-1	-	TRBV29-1	TGCAGCTCCTATGGGCCAAACATGAACACTGAAGCTTTCTTT	CSSYGPNMNTEAFF
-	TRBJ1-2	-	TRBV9	TGTGCCAGCAGCGTAGGGGCGACCCTACTCAACTATGGCTACACCTTC	CASSVGATLLNYGYTF
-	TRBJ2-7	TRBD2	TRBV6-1	TGTGCCAGCAGTGAAGTTGGGACTAGCGGGCCCTACGAGCAGTACTTC	CASSEVGTSGPYEQYF
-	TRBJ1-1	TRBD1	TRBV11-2	TGTGCCAGCAGCACTACGCCCCAGGGGGCGGGCACTGAAGCTTTCTTT	CASSTTPQGAGTEAFF
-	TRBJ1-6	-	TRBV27	TGTGCCAGCAGTTTATTAGGTGGAGGCGATTCACCCCTCCACTTT	CASSLLGGGDSPLHF
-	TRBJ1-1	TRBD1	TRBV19	TGTGCCAGTAACCGACAGGGGGCTATGAACACTGAAGCTTTCTTT	CASNRQGAMNTEAFF
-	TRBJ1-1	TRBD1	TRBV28	TGTGCCAGCAGCCAGCCGGACAGGGGGTACACTGAAGCTTTCTTT	CASSQPDRGYTEAFF
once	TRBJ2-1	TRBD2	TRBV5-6	TGTGCCAGCAGCCTAGGGACTAGCTACAATGAGCAGTTCTTC	CASSLGTSYNEQFF
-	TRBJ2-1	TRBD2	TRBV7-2	TGTGCCAGCAGCTCTACTAGCGGGGGGGCAGTGGAGCAGTTCTTC	CASSSTSGGAVEQFF
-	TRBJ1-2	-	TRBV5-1	TGCGCCAGCAGCTTGGCTGGTCCCGCGGGGGGCTACACCTTC	CASSLAGPAGGYTF
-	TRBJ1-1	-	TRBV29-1	TGCAGCGTGACAGTGAACACTGAAGCTTTCTTT	CSVTVNTEAFF
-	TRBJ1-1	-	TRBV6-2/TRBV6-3	TGTGCCAGCAGTTACTCAGGGACATTTGAAGCTTTCTTT	CASSYSGTFEAFF
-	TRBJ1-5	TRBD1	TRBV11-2	TGTGCCAGCAGCTTAAGACAGGGACAGCCCCAGCATTTT	CASSLRQGQPQHF
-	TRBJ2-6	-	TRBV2	TGTGCCAGCAGGGGGGCCGTTCCGGGTTCAATCTCTGGGGCCAACGTCCTGACTTTC	CASRGAVPGSISGANVLTF
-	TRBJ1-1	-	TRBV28	TGTGCCTGCCAACTAGGGCTATCCAACACTGAAGCTTTCTTT	CACQLGLSNTEAFF
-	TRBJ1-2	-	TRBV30	TGTGCCTGGAGTAGGGGTCTAGACTATGGCTACACCTTC	CAWSRGLDYGYTF
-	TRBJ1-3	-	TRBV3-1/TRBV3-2	TGTGCCAGCAGCTACAGGAGCTCTGGAAACACCATATATTTT	CASSYRSSGNTIYF
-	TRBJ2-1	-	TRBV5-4	TGTGCCAGCGGAATTGAGCGGGTATCCTACAATGAGCAGTTCTTC	CASGIERVSYNEQFF
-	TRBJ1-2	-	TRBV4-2	TGTGCCAGCAGCCAAGAGGCGGGGTCTAACTATGGCTACACCTTC	CASSQEAGSNYGYTF
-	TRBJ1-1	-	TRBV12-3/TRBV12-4	TGTGCCAGCACCCCACGGGAGGGCACTGAAGCTTTCTTT	CASTPREGTEAFF
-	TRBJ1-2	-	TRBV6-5	TGTGCCAGCAGTACTACTATGGGGAGCTATGGCTACACCTTC	CASSTTMGSYGYTF
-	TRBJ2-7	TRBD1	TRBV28	TGTGCCAGCAGGCGCGGACAGGGCAGGACCTACGAGCAGTACTTC	CASRRGQGRTYEQYF
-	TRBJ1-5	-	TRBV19	TGTGCCAGTAGTATGGGGCCTAGCAATCAGCCCCAGCATTTT	CASSMGPSNQPQHF
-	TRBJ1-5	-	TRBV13	TGTGCCAGCAGCACCAGTCCAGATAGCAATCAGCCCCAGCATTTT	CASSTSPDSNQPQHF